The clone carrying this TCR beta chain was seen more than once but under ten times. Antigen specificity is unknown. This sample was included in a study of blood T cells in healthy people across ages. Study observations and caveats: A conclusive naive versus antigen-experienced comparison was prevented by the unsorted PBMCs. Age advanced and TCR beta diversity per million T cells fell, roughly linearly.

A sample-barcoded 5' primer and a J-beta primer mix were used in a second PCR of roughly 6 to 12 cycles. TCRdb re-analysed the 5' RACE reads in MiXCR, keeping a single row per CDR3 protein. The table has 1.5 million to 2 million distinct CDR3 sequences, roughly 49% seen once. V was cut by 2 bases and J by 0 bases, with 8 bases left in between. The germline CDR1 and CDR2 sequences are PRHDT and FYEKMQ (reference sequence). The CDR3 runs to 15 residues. The chain carries TRBV13 and TRBJ2-4, with a possible D match to TRBD1 (5 bases). The TCR comes from a woman between 40 and 50 years old in good health. Sequenced: blood. CDR3 in DNA: TGTGCCAGCAGCTTAAACAGGCTAGCCAAAAACATTCAGTACTTC. Protein product: CASSLNRLAKNIQYF.